This TCR beta chain was documented in a study of T cell repertoires in cytomegalovirus infection. Across the study: The authors relied on CMV epitopes, both recently identified HLA-C-restricted and well-studied HLA-B-restricted. Carrying CMV and the relevant HLA type showed in public TCR beta signatures. Study observations and caveats: Summed public TCR beta family frequency identified CMV carriers bearing the relevant HLA.

As for this clonotype: The antigen remains unidentified.

Using its own MiXCR run on the reads, TCRdb lists one record per CDR3 protein. The data contain 650,000 to 900,000 distinct CDR3 sequences, approximately 32% of them singletons. The ends were cut back, 7 bases at V and 1 base at J, with 10 bases in the middle. The CDR3 is 13 residues long. Looked up from germline, CDR1 is SNHLY and CDR2 is FYNNEI. The material sequenced was cultured CD8+ T cells from PBMCs, taken from culture after CMV antigen stimulation. The clonotype originates from a human donor in good health (CMV status not recorded). Some clones in this sample may be carry-over from other donors' samples. The V gene is TRBV2, the J gene TRBJ1-1, with D possibly matching TRBD1 (5 bases). The CDR3 here is CASIEGPNTEAFF. The CDR3 region has the DNA TGTGCCAGCATAGAGGGGCCGAACACTGAAGCTTTCTTT.